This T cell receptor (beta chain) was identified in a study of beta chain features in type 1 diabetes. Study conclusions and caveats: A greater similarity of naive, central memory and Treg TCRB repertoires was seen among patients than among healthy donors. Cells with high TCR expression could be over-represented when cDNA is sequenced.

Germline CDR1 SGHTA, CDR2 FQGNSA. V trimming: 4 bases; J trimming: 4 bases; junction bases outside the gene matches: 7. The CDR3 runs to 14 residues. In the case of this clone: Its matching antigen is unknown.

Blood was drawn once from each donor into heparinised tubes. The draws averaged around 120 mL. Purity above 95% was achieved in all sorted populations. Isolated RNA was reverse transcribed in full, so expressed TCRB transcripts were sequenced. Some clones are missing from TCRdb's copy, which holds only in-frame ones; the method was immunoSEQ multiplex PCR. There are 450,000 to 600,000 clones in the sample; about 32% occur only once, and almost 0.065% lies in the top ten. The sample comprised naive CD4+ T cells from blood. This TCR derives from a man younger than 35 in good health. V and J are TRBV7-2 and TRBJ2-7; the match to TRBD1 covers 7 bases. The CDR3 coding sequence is TGTGCCAGCAGCTCTAACAGGGGTGGGTACGAGCAGTACTTC. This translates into CASSSNRGGYEQYF. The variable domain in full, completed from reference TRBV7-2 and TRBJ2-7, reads GAGVSQSPSNKVTEKGKDVELRCDPISGHTALYWYRQSLGQGLEFLIYFQGNSAPDKSGLPSDRFSAERTGGSVSTLTIQRTQQEDSAVYLCASSSNRGGYEQYFGPGTRLTVT.